This section outlines one T cell receptor (beta chain) sequence together with its context. The V end lost 4 bases, the J end lost 5 bases, and 15 bases lay between the germline ends. The CDR3 has 14 amino acids. Germline V gene data show CDR1 as SGHDT and CDR2 as YYEEEE. These data are taken from a study of patients and donors after allogeneic stem cell transplantation. TCRdb re-called the RT-PCR reads with MiXCR, one entry per CDR3 protein. The repertoire holds over 350,000 distinct CDR3 sequences, with 16% as singletons. This chain connects TRBV5-6 to TRBJ1-1, with a weak D call TRBD1 (5 bases). The sequenced material came from blood, either unsorted or a sorted T cell fraction (not recorded which). This sequence originates from a human donor who was either an allogeneic HSCT recipient or a stem cell or donor lymphocyte infusion donor (not recorded which). It is not recorded whose cells these are; they may come from a transplant donor. The CDR3 DNA reads as TGTGCCAGCAGCCCTGAGGGGCGGTGGACTGAAGCTTTCTTT. It translates to CASSPEGRWTEAFF.